These 6 T cell receptor beta chains share one sample of origin, sequenced in a study of immune evolution from preneoplasia to lung adenocarcinoma. Produced via immunoSEQ multiplex PCR; TCRdb's table is partial and in-frame only. Of under 5,500 clones listed, roughly 87% were seen once; the top ten hold about 3.7%. Sequencing was carried out using FFPE invasive lung adenocarcinoma tissue. All receptors come from a person aged 50-59 years with lung adenocarcinoma.

The rearrangement uses TRBV5-1 and TRBJ2-6; D is unresolved. CDR1 is SGHRS and CDR2 is YFSETQ in the germline V gene. CDR3 length equals 13 residues. Trimming cost V 4 bases and J 2 bases, with 4 bases left between them. The CDR3, as DNA: TGCGCCAGCAGCGCCCCTGGGGCCAACGTCCTGACTTTC. This encodes CASSAPGANVLTF.

The chain carries TRBV25-1 and TRBJ1-1, with D tentatively TRBD1 (6 bases). The germline gives CDR1 MGHDK, CDR2 SYGVNS. CDR3 length: 16 amino acids. The germline V and J ends were trimmed by 7 bases and 1 base, with 19 bases remaining between them. The CDR3 DNA sequence: TGTGCCAGCATTCCCACAGCGGCAGGGGCGAACACTGAAGCTTTCTTT. Translation: CASIPTAAGANTEAFF.

The J gene is TRBJ1-1, the V gene TRBV14; D is unclear. CDR3 size: 14 residues. Germline V gene data show CDR1 as SGHDN and CDR2 as FVKESK. V was cut by 3 bases and J by 3 bases, with 11 bases left in between. CDR3 DNA sequence: TGTGCCAGCAGCCATTTTCGGGGAGACACTGAAGCTTTCTTT. It translates to CASSHFRGDTEAFF.

The CDR3 DNA is TGTGCCAGCAGCTCCAAGACAACTCCCTACGAGCAGTACTTC. Translation: CASSSKTTPYEQYF. The J gene is TRBJ2-7, the V gene TRBV11-2; D unresolved. The CDR3 length is 14 residues. The ends were cut back, 4 bases at V and 2 bases at J, with 12 bases in the middle. The germline gives CDR1 SGHAT, CDR2 FQNNGV. The full variable domain, its missing parts supplied by reference TRBV11-2 and TRBJ2-7, is EAGVAQSPRYKIIEKRQSVAFWCNPISGHATLYWYQQILGQGPKLLIQFQNNGVVDDSQLPKDRFSAERLKGVDSTLKIQPAKLEDSAVYLCASSSKTTPYEQYFGPGTRLTVT.

The chain uses TRBV30 and TRBJ1-5, with 7 bases lining up with TRBD1. The V gene end was trimmed by 1 base and the J gene end by 7 bases; junction bases not matched to a gene: 7. The CDR3 has 14 amino acids. The germline V gene has CDR1 GTSNPN and CDR2 SVGIG (reference sequence). The CDR3 nucleotides are TGTGCCTGGAGTGCTACAGGGGATGGGCAGCCCCAGCATTTT. Translating gives CAWSATGDGQPQHF.

The J gene is TRBJ1-4, the V gene TRBV7-9; no reliable D call. CDR3 length: 14 amino acids. V was cut by 6 bases and J by 2 bases, with 10 bases left in between. The germline CDR1 and CDR2 sequences are SEHNR and FQNEAQ (reference sequence). The CDR3 loop reads CASSAGRTNEKLFF. CDR3 coding DNA: TGTGCCAGCAGTGCGGGGAGGACTAATGAAAAACTGTTTTTT.